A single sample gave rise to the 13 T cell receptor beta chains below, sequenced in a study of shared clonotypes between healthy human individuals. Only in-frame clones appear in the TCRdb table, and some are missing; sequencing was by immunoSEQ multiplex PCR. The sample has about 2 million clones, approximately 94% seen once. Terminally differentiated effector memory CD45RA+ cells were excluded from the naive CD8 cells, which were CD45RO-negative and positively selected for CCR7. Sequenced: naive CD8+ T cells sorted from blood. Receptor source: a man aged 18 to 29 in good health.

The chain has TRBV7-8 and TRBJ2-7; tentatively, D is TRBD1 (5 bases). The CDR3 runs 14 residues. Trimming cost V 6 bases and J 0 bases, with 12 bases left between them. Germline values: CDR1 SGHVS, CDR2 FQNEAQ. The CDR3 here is CASSSTESSYEQYF. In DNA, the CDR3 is TGTGCCAGCAGTTCGACAGAGAGCTCCTACGAGCAGTACTTC. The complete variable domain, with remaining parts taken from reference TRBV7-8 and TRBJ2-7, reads GAGVSQSPRYKVAKRGQDVALRCDPISGHVSLFWYQQALGQGPEFLTYFQNEAQLDKSGLPSDRFFAERPEGSVSTLKIQRTQQEDSAVYLCASSSTESSYEQYFGPGTRLTVT.

CDR3 coding DNA: TGTGCCAGCAGCTTACACGGGACACGGATTCCCTACGAGCAGTACTTC. The encoded protein is CASSLHGTRIPYEQYF. This chain joins TRBV7-2 and TRBJ2-7; a weak D match, TRBD1 (6 bases). V was shortened by 2 bases and J by 2 bases, with 16 bases between the two germline ends. Germline V lookup: CDR1 SGHTA, CDR2 FQGNSA. The CDR3 runs to 16 residues.

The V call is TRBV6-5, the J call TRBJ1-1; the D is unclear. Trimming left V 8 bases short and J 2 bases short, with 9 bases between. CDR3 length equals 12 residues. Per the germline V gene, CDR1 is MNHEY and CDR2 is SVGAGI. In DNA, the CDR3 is TGTGCCAGCGAAGGGATTAACACTGAAGCTTTCTTT. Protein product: CASEGINTEAFF.

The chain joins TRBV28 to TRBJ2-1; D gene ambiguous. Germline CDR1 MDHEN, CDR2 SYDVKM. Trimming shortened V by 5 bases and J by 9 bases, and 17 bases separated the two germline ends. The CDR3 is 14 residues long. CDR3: CASSPAVGVTEQFF. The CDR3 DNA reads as TGTGCCAGCAGTCCCGCAGTGGGTGTCACTGAGCAGTTCTTC. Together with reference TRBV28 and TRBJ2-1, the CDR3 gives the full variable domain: DVKVTQSSRYLVKRTGEKVFLECVQDMDHENMFWYRQDPGLGLRLIYFSYDVKMKEKGDIPEGYSVSREKKERFSLILESASTNQTSMYLCASSPAVGVTEQFFGPGTRLTVL.

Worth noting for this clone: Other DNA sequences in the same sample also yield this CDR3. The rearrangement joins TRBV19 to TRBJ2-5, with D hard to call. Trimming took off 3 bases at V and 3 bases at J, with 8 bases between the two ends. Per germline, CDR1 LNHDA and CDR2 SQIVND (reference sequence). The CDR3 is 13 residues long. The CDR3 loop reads CASSIDSEETQYF. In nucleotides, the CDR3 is TGTGCCAGTAGTATCGACTCGGAAGAGACCCAGTACTTC.

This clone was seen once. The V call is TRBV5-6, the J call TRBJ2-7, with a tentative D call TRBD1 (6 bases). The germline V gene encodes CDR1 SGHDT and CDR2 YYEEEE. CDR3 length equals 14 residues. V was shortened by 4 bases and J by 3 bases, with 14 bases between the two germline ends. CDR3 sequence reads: CASSITDRNYEQYF. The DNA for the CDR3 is TGTGCCAGCAGCATCACGGACAGAAACTACGAGCAGTACTTC.

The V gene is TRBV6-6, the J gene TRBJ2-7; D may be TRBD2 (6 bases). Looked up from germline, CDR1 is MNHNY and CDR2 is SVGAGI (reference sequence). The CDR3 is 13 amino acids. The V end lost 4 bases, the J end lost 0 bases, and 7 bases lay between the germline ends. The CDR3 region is CASSFGGSYEQYF. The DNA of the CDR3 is TGTGCCAGCAGTTTCGGGGGCTCCTACGAGCAGTACTTC.

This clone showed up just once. The CDR3 coding sequence is TGTGCCAGCAGTTCAAATTACCGGGACAGGGGGCTCGGCACAGATACGCAGTATTTT. It is translated as CASSSNYRDRGLGTDTQYF. The chain uses TRBV27 and TRBJ2-3; 12 nucleotides agree with TRBD1. V lost 4 bases, J lost 1 base, and 12 bases stayed unmatched. The CDR3 consists of 19 residues. Germline CDR1 reads MNHEY; CDR2 reads SMNVEV (reference sequence).

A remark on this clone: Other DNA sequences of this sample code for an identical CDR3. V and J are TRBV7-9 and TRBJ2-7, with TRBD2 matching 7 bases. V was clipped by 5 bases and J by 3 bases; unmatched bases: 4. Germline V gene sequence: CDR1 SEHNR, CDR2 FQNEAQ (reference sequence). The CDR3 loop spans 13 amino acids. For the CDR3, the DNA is TGTGCCAGCAGCCTCCTAGCGGTCTACGAGCAGTACTTC. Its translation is CASSLLAVYEQYF. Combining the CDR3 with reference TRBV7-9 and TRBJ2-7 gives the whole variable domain DTGVSQNPRHKITKRGQNVTFRCDPISEHNRLYWYRQTLGQGPEFLTYFQNEAQLEKSRLLSDRFSAERPKGSFSTLEIQRTEQGDSAMYLCASSLLAVYEQYFGPGTRLTVT.

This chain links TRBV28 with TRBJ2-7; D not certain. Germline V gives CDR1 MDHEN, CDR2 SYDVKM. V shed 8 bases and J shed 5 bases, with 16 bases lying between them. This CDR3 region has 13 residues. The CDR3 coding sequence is TGTGCCAGCGGGGTGGTCCTCCACCACGAGCAGTACTTC. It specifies CASGVVLHHEQYF.

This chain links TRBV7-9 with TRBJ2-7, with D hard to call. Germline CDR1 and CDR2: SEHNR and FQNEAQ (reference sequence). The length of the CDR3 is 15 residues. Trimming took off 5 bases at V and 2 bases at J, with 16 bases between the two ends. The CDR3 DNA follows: TGTGCCAGCAGCGGGTCCGATACTGTTACCTACGAGCAGTACTTC. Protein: CASSGSDTVTYEQYF. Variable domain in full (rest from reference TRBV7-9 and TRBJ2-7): DTGVSQNPRHKITKRGQNVTFRCDPISEHNRLYWYRQTLGQGPEFLTYFQNEAQLEKSRLLSDRFSAERPKGSFSTLEIQRTEQGDSAMYLCASSGSDTVTYEQYFGPGTRLTVT.

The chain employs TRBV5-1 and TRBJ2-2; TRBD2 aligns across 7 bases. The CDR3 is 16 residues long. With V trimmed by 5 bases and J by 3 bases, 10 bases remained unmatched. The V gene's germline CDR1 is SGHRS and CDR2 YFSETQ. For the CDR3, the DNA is TGCGCCAGCAGGATAGACTGGGAGGGGTACACCGGGGAGCTGTTTTTT. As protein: CASRIDWEGYTGELFF.

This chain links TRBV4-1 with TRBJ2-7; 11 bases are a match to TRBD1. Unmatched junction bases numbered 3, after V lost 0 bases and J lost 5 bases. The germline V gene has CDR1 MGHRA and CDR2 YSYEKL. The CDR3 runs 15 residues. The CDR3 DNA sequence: TGCGCCAGCAGCCAAGAAAGGACAGGGGGCCACGAGCAGTACTTC. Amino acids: CASSQERTGGHEQYF.